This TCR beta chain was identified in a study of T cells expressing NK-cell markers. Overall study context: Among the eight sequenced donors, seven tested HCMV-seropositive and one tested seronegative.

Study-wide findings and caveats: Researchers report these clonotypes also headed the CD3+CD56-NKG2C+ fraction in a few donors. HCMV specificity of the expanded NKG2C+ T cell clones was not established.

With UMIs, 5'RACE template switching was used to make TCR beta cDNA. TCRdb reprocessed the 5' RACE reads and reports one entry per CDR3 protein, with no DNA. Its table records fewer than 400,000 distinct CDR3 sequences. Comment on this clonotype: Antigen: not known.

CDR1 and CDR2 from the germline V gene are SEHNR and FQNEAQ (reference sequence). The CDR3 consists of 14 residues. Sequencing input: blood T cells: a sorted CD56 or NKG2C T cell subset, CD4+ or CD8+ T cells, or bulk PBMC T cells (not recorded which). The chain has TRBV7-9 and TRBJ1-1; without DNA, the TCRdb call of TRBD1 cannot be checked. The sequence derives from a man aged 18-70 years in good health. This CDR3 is CASSLAGTADEAFF. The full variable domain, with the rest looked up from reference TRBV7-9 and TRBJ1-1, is DTGVSQNPRHKITKRGQNVTFRCDPISEHNRLYWYRQTLGQGPEFLTYFQNEAQLEKSRLLSDRFSAERPKGSFSTLEIQRTEQGDSAMYLCASSLAGTADEAFFGQGTRLTVV.